Listed below are T cell receptor beta chains from one sample, sequenced in a study of cytomegalovirus exposure and HLA in healthy donors. Some clones are missing from TCRdb's copy, which holds only in-frame ones; the method was immunoSEQ multiplex PCR. The sample has over 130,000 clones, about 80% seen once. Material for sequencing was PBMCs. These receptors were obtained from a man aged 40-49 years in good health and CMV-seronegative. CDR3s include the opening cysteine and the closing phenylalanine or tryptophan. Fields, in order: J gene, V gene, D gene, clone size, CDR3 DNA, CDR3 protein. A D gene is named only where the DNA matches it firmly. Part of the rows lack a size; the others show once, few, many or a class for expanded clones.

>TRBJ2-1|TRBV28|TRBD2|NA
TGTGCCAGCAGGACGGGACTAGCGGGGGGACGCTCCTACAATGAGCAGTTCTTC
CASRTGLAGGRSYNEQFF
>TRBJ1-6|TRBV9|NA|few
TGTGCCAGCAGCGTAGAAGGCAGGCCTAATTCACCCCTCCACTTT
CASSVEGRPNSPLHF
>TRBJ2-7|TRBV5-4|TRBD2|NA
TGTGCCAGCAGCAACCCCGGGACTAGCGGGAGGGGGGAGCAGTACTTC
CASSNPGTSGRGEQYF
>TRBJ2-4|TRBV4-1|TRBD1|NA
TGCGCCAGCAGCCAGGGTGACAGGGGGGCCAAAAACATTCAGTACTTC
CASSQGDRGAKNIQYF
>TRBJ2-1|TRBV6-1|TRBD1|few
TGTGCCAGCAGTGGATACAGGGGCAATGAGCAGTTCTTC
CASSGYRGNEQFF
>TRBJ2-7|TRBV27|TRBD2|once
TGTGCCAGCAGTCTAGGGACTATACCCTACGAGCAGTACTTC
CASSLGTIPYEQYF
>TRBJ2-5|TRBV27|TRBD2|few
TGTGCCAGCAGTTCGTTGGGGGCGGGGGGGCGGGAGACCCAGTACTTC
CASSSLGAGGRETQYF
>TRBJ2-3|TRBV5-4|TRBD1|NA
TGTGCCAGCAGCTTGACCGGGACAGGGGAGGGAGATACGCAGTATTTT
CASSLTGTGEGDTQYF
>TRBJ2-3|TRBV7-2|NA|once
TGTGCCAGCAGCTTAAACAGCCCGGGGACAGATACGCAGTATTTT
CASSLNSPGTDTQYF
>TRBJ1-6|TRBV4-1|TRBD1|once
TGCGCCAGCAGCCAAGACGGGACAGGGGCCTATAATTCACCCCTCCACTTT
CASSQDGTGAYNSPLHF
>TRBJ2-3|TRBV27|NA|NA
TGTGCCAGCAGGTTGGGGGGGCTTAGCACAGATACGCAGTATTTT
CASRLGGLSTDTQYF
>TRBJ2-7|TRBV5-5|NA|once
TGTGCCAGCAGCCCCTATGACAGGCTGGACGAGCAGTACTTC
CASSPYDRLDEQYF
>TRBJ1-4|TRBV5-6|TRBD1|NA
TGTGCCAGCAGCCCGGGACAGAATAATGAAAAACTGTTTTTT
CASSPGQNNEKLFF
>TRBJ1-5|TRBV4-3|NA|few
TGCGCCAGCAGCCAAGATTGGGAGGGGACTGAACAGCCCCAGCATTTT
CASSQDWEGTEQPQHF
>TRBJ2-2|TRBV28|TRBD1|NA
TGTGCCAGCAGTAAGGGACAGGGAGGGAACACCGGGGAGCTGTCTTTT
CASSKGQGGNTGELSF
>TRBJ1-6|TRBV19|TRBD1|few
TGTGCCAGTAGTCCCCGGGACAGAGTTAATTCACCCCTCCACTTT
CASSPRDRVNSPLHF
>TRBJ2-3|TRBV7-6|TRBD2|NA
TGTGCCAGCAGCTTAGCCCCTCTGACTAGCGGCACAGATACGCAGTATTTT
CASSLAPLTSGTDTQYF
>TRBJ1-1|TRBV27|NA|NA
TGTGCCAGCAGTTCTACAGGGAGAGCTTTCTTT
CASSSTGRAFF
>TRBJ2-1|TRBV12-5|NA|NA
TGTGCTAGTGGTCAAGGAGAAAACAATGAGCAGTTCTTC
CASGQGENNEQFF
>TRBJ1-2|TRBV5-1|TRBD1|NA
TGCGCCAGCAGCTTGGAACAGGGGGCCGGCTACACCTTC
CASSLEQGAGYTF
>TRBJ1-5|TRBV30|NA|NA
TGTGCCTGGAAAGGGGTGGGGGGGAATCAGCCCCAGCATTTT
CAWKGVGGNQPQHF
>TRBJ2-7|TRBV6-1|TRBD2|NA
TGTGCCAGCAGTGAAGGGAGGACTAGCGGGAGTGTTTACGAGCAGTACTTC
CASSEGRTSGSVYEQYF
>TRBJ2-7|TRBV11-3|NA|NA
TGTGCCAGCAGCTTAGGAAGTGGAGCTTACGAGCAGTACTTC
CASSLGSGAYEQYF
>TRBJ2-7|TRBV5-6|NA|NA
TGTGCCAGCAGCGTACAGGGGGGGAGCTCCTACGAGCAGTACTTC
CASSVQGGSSYEQYF
>TRBJ1-1|TRBV15|NA|NA
TGTGCCACCAGCAGAGCTGGGGGGGCACTGAAGTCTTTCTTT
CATSRAGGALKSFF
>TRBJ2-3|TRBV13|NA|NA
TGTGCCAGCAGCTGGTCCGGGATCCTCCGAGATACGCAGTATTTT
CASSWSGILRDTQYF
>TRBJ1-4|TRBV6-5|NA|few
TGTGCCAGCAGTCACCGACGGACAGCTAATGAAAAACTGTTTTTT
CASSHRRTANEKLFF
>TRBJ2-3|TRBV30|TRBD1|few
TGTGCCTGGAGTGGGACAGGGAACACAGATACGCAGTATTTT
CAWSGTGNTDTQYF
>TRBJ2-3|TRBV7-8|TRBD2|NA
TGTGCCCCAGAGGAACTAGCGGGAGGATTAGATACGCAGTATTTT
CAPEELAGGLDTQYF
>TRBJ2-1|TRBV5-1|TRBD1|NA
TGCGCCAGCGGCGACAGGGGGGGCCCTTCCTACAATGAGCAGTTCTTC
CASGDRGGPSYNEQFF
>TRBJ2-7|TRBV9|TRBD2|few
TGTGCCAGCAGCGTAGCTGTAACTAGCGGGGGTTCGGGTGAGCAGTACTTC
CASSVAVTSGGSGEQYF
>TRBJ2-7|TRBV19|TRBD2|NA
TGTGCCAGTAGTGCGATAGCGGGAGGTGCTTACGAGCAGTACTTC
CASSAIAGGAYEQYF
>TRBJ2-7|TRBV7-8|TRBD1|few
TGTGCCAGCAGCCGTTCGACAGGGGGCAGCGACGAGCAGTACTTC
CASSRSTGGSDEQYF
>TRBJ1-6|TRBV28|NA|NA
TGTGCCAGCAGTTTGATTGCAGGGAATGAATCACCCCTCCACTTT
CASSLIAGNESPLHF
>TRBJ2-7|TRBV9|NA|NA
TGTGCCAGCAGCCCCAATTGGAGGGACGAGCAGTACTTC
CASSPNWRDEQYF
>TRBJ2-2|TRBV19|NA|NA
TGTGCCAGTTTCTCGGGGTCCGGGGAGCTGTTTTTT
CASFSGSGELFF
>TRBJ1-4|TRBV19|NA|few
TGTGCCAGTAGTGCGTTTCAGGGGACGGGTGAAAAACTGTTTTTT
CASSAFQGTGEKLFF
>TRBJ2-3|TRBV4-3|NA|NA
TGCGCCAGCAGCCAAGATCGGGCCAGGGCAGATACGCAGTATTTT
CASSQDRARADTQYF
>TRBJ2-7|TRBV4-1|TRBD1|NA
TGCGCCAGCAGCCAAAGACAGGGGAAGTCATACGAGCAGTACTTC
CASSQRQGKSYEQYF
>TRBJ1-1|TRBV2|NA|NA
TGTGCCAGCAAGGGCAGGGAAGGCTTGGGCACTGAAGCTTTCTTT
CASKGREGLGTEAFF
>TRBJ2-7|TRBV19|TRBD2|NA
TGTGCCAGTAGTAGCCAGACTAGCGGGGGTCCCTACGAGCAGTACTTC
CASSSQTSGGPYEQYF
>TRBJ2-5|TRBV15|TRBD2|NA
TGTGCCACCAGCAGAGATTCGGCTAGCGGGGGACAAAGCGGAGAGACCCAGTACTTC
CATSRDSASGGQSGETQYF
>TRBJ2-7|TRBV4-1|NA|NA
TGCGCCAGCAGCCAAGGTGCCCAGGGGATCTCCTACGAGCAGTACTTC
CASSQGAQGISYEQYF
>TRBJ1-6|TRBV30|NA|NA
TGTGCCCTCGCCAGGGGCCGGGGAACCGGCTCCTATAATTCACCCCTCCACTTT
CALARGRGTGSYNSPLHF
>TRBJ2-1|TRBV7-9|TRBD2|NA
TGTGCCAGCGGCAGGACTAGCGGGAGACTCGATGAGCAGTTCTTC
CASGRTSGRLDEQFF
>TRBJ2-7|TRBV5-6|TRBD2|NA
TGTGCCAGCAGCGTGAGAGGGAGGGACCCCTACGAGCAGTACTTC
CASSVRGRDPYEQYF
>TRBJ2-3|TRBV2|NA|NA
TGTGCCAGCTCCTTTAGCACAGATACGCAGTATTTT
CASSFSTDTQYF
>TRBJ2-1|TRBV19|NA|once
TGTGCCAGTAGTATATTGGTGCGCGGTGAGCAGTTCTTC
CASSILVRGEQFF
>TRBJ2-7|TRBV29-1|TRBD1|NA
TGCAGCGTAAAGGGGACAGTGACCTACGAGCAGTACTTC
CSVKGTVTYEQYF
>TRBJ2-3|TRBV1|NA|NA
TGCACCAGCAGCCAAGATCCTCGAAGCGGGGGGTTTGGCACAGATACGCAGTATTTT
CTSSQDPRSGGFGTDTQYF
>TRBJ2-7|TRBV28|NA|few
TGTGCCAGCAGTTTTGTGGGGTACGGCGACTATCCCTACGAGCAGTACTTC
CASSFVGYGDYPYEQYF
>TRBJ2-7|TRBV5-4|TRBD1|NA
TGTGCCAGCAGCCCGGACAGGAGTGGCTACGAGCAGTACTTC
CASSPDRSGYEQYF
>TRBJ1-4|TRBV9|TRBD1|NA
TGTGCCAGCAGCGTACAGGGGGCGGGTGAAAAACTGTTTTTT
CASSVQGAGEKLFF